This TCR beta chain was observed in a study of blood T cell repertoires in COVID-19 (TCRdb year 2020). Regarding the complete study: Samples from collaborators originated in the United States, Italy and Spain and spanned both the acute and convalescent phases of COVID-19. Nearly every sample came with metadata listing a de-identified subject ID, COVID-19 status, age in years and sex. Samples came from the ongoing ImmuneRACE study (first 160 participants) plus 1,254 subjects from 6 global collaborators. HLA class I and class II types, where available, came from metadata supplied by the sample provider rather than from assay-based typing. The material from the prospective study consisted of cDNA or gDNA derived from T cells, B-cell-depleted T cells, or PBMCs. The dataset comprised deeply sampled blood TCRbeta repertoires from subjects exposed to, actively infected with, or recovered from COVID-19. The repertoires were released in a freely available public database intended as a resource for research on the immune response to SARS-CoV-2.

The paper as a whole reports these results and caveats: The quantity of clinical and demographic metadata differed by source and by participant and was supplied without curation.

Each collaborating institution followed its own protocols to collect whole blood in K2EDTA tubes. For TCRbeta analysis, collaborators shipped samples in one of three forms: frozen whole blood, isolated PBMCs, or DNA extracted from either of those sample types. TCRbeta CDR3 regions were amplified from genomic DNA using the immunoSEQ Assay, a bias-controlled multiplex PCR. Regarding the original processing steps: The number of nucleated cells in each sample was estimated from the amplification of reference gene primers within the assay. Sequence reads were collapsed and filtered to measure the absolute abundance of every unique TCRbeta CDR3 rearrangement. For each sample, productive Simpson clonality was calculated as the square root of Simpson's diversity index over productive rearrangements. The immuneACCESS repertoire file appears here via TCRdb, limited to in-frame rearrangements. These files lack a portion of the clones; in checked studies, under half of the deficit traces to unresolved V genes, and the cause of the others is not known. V and J calls and clone size follow that table, whereas D and trimming were derived from the DNA. The sample records roughly 110,000 clones, about 90% of which are singletons. The top ten hold roughly 1.2% of the sample.

As for this clone: Its antigen is still unknown. Within one base of it there is no much larger clone, and no base qualities were kept.

V is reduced by 7 bases and J by 6 bases, leaving a spacing of 9 bases between them. Measured from the cysteine to the phenylalanine, the CDR3 is 12 residues long. This entry keeps only the CDR3 DNA: 36 bases, framed from base 1. Based on the germline V gene, the CDR1 and CDR2 sequences are SNHLY and FYNNEI. Material for sequencing was peripheral blood. This TCR came from a woman aged 25-40 years with acute or convalescent COVID-19. The V and J genes are TRBV2 and TRBJ1-4, with the D gene not clear enough to name. The CDR3 corresponds to CASIGEDEKLFF. The DNA sequence reads TGTGCCAGCATAGGTGAGGATGAAAAACTGTTTTTT.